Listed here are 16 T cell receptor beta chains from one sample, sequenced in a study of blood T cell repertoires in COVID-19. The protocol was immunoSEQ multiplex PCR, while the TCRdb copy is restricted to in-frame clones and leaves out a portion. Altogether about 79,000 clones are present, roughly 89% being singletons, with the ten largest covering approximately 15%. Sequencing used peripheral blood. Source of these receptors: a man between 65 and 79 years old with active or convalescent COVID-19.

The chain carries TRBV30 and TRBJ2-3, with a weak D call TRBD2 (6 bases). Deletions cut 0 bases from V and 0 bases from J, with 10 bases between. This CDR3 is built from 15 residues. Germline V gene data show CDR1 as GTSNPN and CDR2 as SVGIG (reference sequence). The CDR3 DNA reads TGTGCCTGGAGTGTTTTCGGGAGCAGCACAGATACGCAGTATTTT. Encoded protein: CAWSVFGSSTDTQYF.

The V and J genes are TRBV5-1 and TRBJ1-1; TRBD1 agrees at 9 bases. The germline V gene has CDR1 SGHRS and CDR2 YFSETQ. Germline trimming cut 1 base from V and 5 bases from J; bases unmatched to any gene: 3. This CDR3 is built from 14 residues. CDR3 DNA sequence: TGCGCCAGCAGCTTGTGGACAGGGGCGACTGAAGCTTTCTTT. This encodes CASSLWTGATEAFF.

The CDR3 reads CASSPNNAYEQYF. In DNA, the CDR3 is TGTGCCAGCAGCCCCAACAACGCCTACGAGCAGTACTTC. The gene calls are TRBV11-3 and TRBJ2-7; no reliable D call. This CDR3 is built from 13 residues. Germline V gives CDR1 SGHNT, CDR2 YENEEA. Between the trimmed V and J ends, which lost 5 bases and 2 bases, there was a span of 10 bases.

This chain links TRBV3-1 (or the pseudogene TRBV3-2) with TRBJ1-2; 8 nucleotides align to TRBD1. CDR1 is LGHDT and CDR2 is YNNKEL in the germline V gene (reference sequence). This CDR3 spans 13 amino acids. Losses at the gene ends were 5 bases for V and 6 bases for J; bases not matched to a gene: 5. DNA for the CDR3: TGTGCCAGCAGCTTAACAGGGGGAAATGGCTACACCTTC. Amino acids: CASSLTGGNGYTF.

In its sample, this clone was seen once. The V and J genes are TRBV28 and TRBJ2-6; D gene ambiguous. This CDR3 comprises 15 residues. With 1 base removed from V and 0 bases from J, the gap between germline ends came to 4 bases. Germline V lookup: CDR1 MDHEN, CDR2 SYDVKM. Written as DNA, the CDR3 is TGTGCCAGCAGTTTATTTAACTCTGGGGCCAACGTCCTGACTTTC. Encoded protein: CASSLFNSGANVLTF. Full variable domain (remainder filled in from reference TRBV28 and TRBJ2-6): DVKVTQSSRYLVKRTGEKVFLECVQDMDHENMFWYRQDPGLGLRLIYFSYDVKMKEKGDIPEGYSVSREKKERFSLILESASTNQTSMYLCASSLFNSGANVLTFGAGSRLTVL.

The rearrangement joins TRBV19 to TRBJ1-5, with D unresolved. Germline assignment: CDR1 LNHDA and CDR2 SQIVND (reference sequence). This CDR3 region has 16 residues. V shed 4 bases and J shed 3 bases, with 16 bases lying between them. CDR3 in amino acids: CASSTLTANFNQPQHF. DNA for the CDR3: TGTGCCAGTAGTACTCTTACAGCAAATTTCAATCAGCCCCAGCATTTT. Looking up the rest from reference TRBV19 and TRBJ1-5 gives the full variable domain: DGGITQSPKYLFRKEGQNVTLSCEQNLNHDAMYWYRQDPGQGLRLIYYSQIVNDFQKGDIAEGYSVSREKKESFPLTVTSAQKNPTAFYLCASSTLTANFNQPQHFGDGTRLSIL.

Concerning this clone: A read error may account for a junction end that differs from germline. The chain uses TRBV7-2 and TRBJ2-1, with 9 bases matching TRBD2. The germline V gene encodes CDR1 SGHTA and CDR2 FQGNSA. The CDR3 covers 14 residues. The CDR3 loop is CASSSIGGAGGPIF. Here the CDR3 DNA reads TGTGCCAGCAGTTCCATCGGTGGGGCGGGAGGGCCAATCTTC.

The genes are TRBV19 and TRBJ1-1; D might be TRBD1 (5 bases). The ends were cut back, 5 bases at V and 2 bases at J, with 15 bases in the middle. Per germline, CDR1 LNHDA and CDR2 SQIVND (reference sequence). The CDR3 runs to 15 residues. The CDR3 DNA reads as TGTGCCAGTAGTGTAACCAGGGAGGTTAACACTGAAGCTTTCTTT. Translated: CASSVTREVNTEAFF.

For the CDR3, the DNA is TGTGCCTGGAGTGTCTACCCGTTTTCCAGCGGGAGGGTCCCAATAGTAACCGAGCAGTACTTC. Residues: CAWSVYPFSSGRVPIVTEQYF. The V and J genes are TRBV30 and TRBJ2-7, with 10 bases that match TRBD2. Germline V gene lookup returns CDR1 GTSNPN and CDR2 SVGIG (reference sequence). The CDR3 contains 21 residues. J was trimmed by 6 bases and V by 0 bases; bases with no gene match: 26.

A note on this clone: Other nucleotide sequences in the sample specify the same CDR3. The chain combines TRBV28 with TRBJ1-1; D gene unclear. The CDR3 is 12 residues long. V dropped 6 bases and J dropped 1 base, with 6 bases sitting between them. Germline lookup yields CDR1 MDHEN and CDR2 SYDVKM. Here the CDR3 DNA reads TGTGCCAGCAGACGCGCGAACACTGAAGCTTTCTTT. It encodes CASRRANTEAFF.

The genes are TRBV5-5 and TRBJ1-1, with 11 bases matching TRBD1. Unmatched junction bases numbered 6, after V lost 4 bases and J lost 4 bases. Germline V gene lookup returns CDR1 SGHKS and CDR2 YYEKEE (reference sequence). CDR3 length: 15 residues. The CDR3 sequence: CASSGLGTGGTEAFF. In DNA, the CDR3 is TGTGCCAGCAGCGGATTGGGGACAGGGGGCACTGAAGCTTTCTTT.

This clone was detected a few times. This chain links TRBV5-1 with TRBJ2-1; the D is unclear. V dropped 0 bases and J dropped 8 bases, with 9 bases sitting between them. CDR3 length: 13 residues. Per germline, CDR1 SGHRS and CDR2 YFSETQ. The CDR3 DNA reads TGCGCCAGCAGCTTGGTCATTGTAGATGAGCAGTTCTTC. Its protein is CASSLVIVDEQFF.

J is TRBJ2-7 and V is TRBV5-6, with unresolved D. CDR1 and CDR2 (germline): SGHDT, YYEEEE. CDR3 length equals 14 residues. Trimming removed 0 bases at V and 3 bases at J, with 10 bases between. CDR3 coding DNA: TGTGCCAGCAGCTTGGTTGGCCGTCACTACGAGCAGTACTTC. Translation: CASSLVGRHYEQYF. The full variable domain, with the rest looked up from reference TRBV5-6 and TRBJ2-7, is DAGVTQSPTHLIKTRGQQVTLRCSPKSGHDTVSWYQQALGQGPQFIFQYYEEEERQRGNFPDRFSGHQFPNYSSELNVNALLLGDSALYLCASSLVGRHYEQYFGPGTRLTVT.

This rearrangement joins TRBV5-1 to TRBJ2-7; 10 bases agree with TRBD1. V was clipped by 4 bases and J by 3 bases; unmatched bases: 7. The CDR3 extends over 15 amino acids. Germline values: CDR1 SGHRS, CDR2 YFSETQ. The chain's CDR3 is CASSPATGGGYEQYF. In DNA form, the CDR3 reads TGCGCCAGCAGCCCGGCGACAGGGGGCGGCTACGAGCAGTACTTC.

This clone has just one count. The rearrangement joins TRBV4-1 to TRBJ2-1, with 8 bases lining up with TRBD2. The CDR3 runs to 15 residues. CDR1 and CDR2 (germline): MGHRA, YSYEKL. Trimming at V came to 3 bases and at J to 2 bases, leaving 3 bases not matched to a gene. The CDR3 DNA reads as TGCGCCAGCAGCCAGCAGCGGGAGCCCTACAATGAGCAGTTCTTC. Protein: CASSQQREPYNEQFF.

CDR3 protein: CATSRGGSQPQHF. The CDR3, as DNA: TGTGCCACCAGCAGGGGTGGGAGTCAGCCCCAGCATTTT. The gene calls are TRBV15 and TRBJ1-5, with D unclear. This CDR3 is 13 amino acids long. Between the trimmed V and J ends, which lost 3 bases and 6 bases, there was a span of 9 bases. Germline V gene data show CDR1 as LNHNV and CDR2 as YYDKDF (reference sequence).